This T cell receptor (beta chain) was retrieved from a study of neurological immune-mediated disorders. The study, taken as a whole, reports: None of the CDR3 amino acid sequences of expanded clones recurred across subjects, suggesting private repertoires in all groups.

Each TCR transcript was tagged with a 10-nucleotide random UMI during 5'RACE. TCRdb redid the calling of the 5' RACE reads with MiXCR, one entry per CDR3 protein. The data hold about 55,000 distinct CDR3 sequences, with over 4% observed a single time. This clonotype has ten or more counts. The antigen is unknown. CDR1 and CDR2 (germline): SQVTM, ANQGSEA. The CDR3 length is 13 residues. V shed 7 bases and J shed 8 bases, with 17 bases lying between them. The source material was PBMCs. The chain links TRBV29-1 to TRBJ1-4, with D unresolved. The sequence was collected from a man aged 45-65 years with multiple sclerosis. CDR3 in amino acids: CSADVVGGEKLFF. CDR3 nucleotide sequence: TGCAGCGCTGACGTGGTGGGAGGGGAAAAACTGTTTTTT.